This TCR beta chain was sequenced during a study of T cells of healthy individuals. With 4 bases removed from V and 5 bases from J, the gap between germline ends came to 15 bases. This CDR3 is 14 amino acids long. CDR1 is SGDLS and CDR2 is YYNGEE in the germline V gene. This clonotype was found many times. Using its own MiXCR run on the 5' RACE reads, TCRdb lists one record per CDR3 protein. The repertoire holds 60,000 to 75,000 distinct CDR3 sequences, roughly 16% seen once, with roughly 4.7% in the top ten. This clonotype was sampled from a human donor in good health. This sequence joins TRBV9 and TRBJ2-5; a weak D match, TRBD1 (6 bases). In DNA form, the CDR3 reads TGTGCCAGCAGCAAACAGGGTGGGGCGGAGACCCAGTACTTC. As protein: CASSKQGGAETQYF.